The sequence of this T cell receptor beta chain was determined in a study of T-cell memory formation after mild COVID-19 (dated by TCRdb to the early 2020s). About the full investigation: Most TCR sequence clusters were specific to one of the two donors. In two donors, T-cell clones that expanded and contracted after mild COVID-19 were tracked by sequencing TCRalpha and TCRbeta repertoires over time. Two young, previously healthy adult volunteers, one female and one male, were included in the cohort. The study at large found these results: Clones contracting from day 15 to 85 had balanced CD4/CD8 phenotypes, while a second wave expanding from day 15 to 37 was biased towards CD4+. Contracting CD4+ clones were located mainly in the CM and EM memory subsets, whereas CD8+ clones were found to be enriched in EMRA. Some responding clones were detected in pre-infection memory, which suggested that pre-existing cross-reactive memory T cells had joined the SARS-CoV-2 response. The study included only two mild cases, and larger cohorts that include severe cases with pre-infection samples were judged to be necessary. Whether the second-wave clones peaking on day 37 were SARS-CoV-2 specific was not confirmed.

Data came from an Illumina NovaSeq 6000. cDNA libraries for TCRalpha and TCRbeta were prepared by 5'RACE using constant-segment primers, with sample barcodes and unique molecular identifiers added. RNA was extracted from every sample with Trizol reagent. The libraries were amplified in two PCR steps, and the second step added a second sample barcode and Illumina TruSeq adapters. Libraries were sequenced on an Illumina NovaSeq with 2 x 150 bp paired-end reads. On the study's bioinformatics: With migec v1.2.7, reads were demultiplexed and then collapsed into UMI-guided consensus sequences. Using mixcr v2.1.11, the UMI consensuses were aligned to TRA and TRB V and J templates and assembled into clonotypes. Expanded or contracted clonotypes were those called significant by both edgeR and NoisET, with noise models trained on biological replicates. For edgeR calls, a false discovery rate-adjusted p below 0.01 and a log2 fold-change threshold of 1 were applied. As an exploratory analysis of dynamics, max-normalized trajectories of the 1000 most abundant clonotypes were examined with PCA combined with hierarchical clustering. Separately sequenced CD4+ and CD8+ repertoires were used to assign a CD4 or CD8 phenotype to each responding clone. Through fastp at Q25 and MiXCR, TCRdb rebuilt clones from the public reads, retaining in-frame beta chains. Every distinct CDR3 protein forms one entry, paired with its most common genes and DNA. TCRdb assigned the V and J calls; the authors' analysis was not used. This sample is represented by about 130,000 distinct CDR3 sequences; roughly 6% of them were singletons. The ten biggest clones cover under 2.5% of the sample.

Ficoll-Paque density gradient centrifugation was the method used to isolate PBMCs. This clonotype appeared many times. It has no known antigen specificity. No base quality values were provided; no much bigger clone lies one nucleotide off. The receptor was isolated from an adult woman who had mild COVID-19 (a few samples of this study predate the infection). The sample titles of this study are shuffled in the database, so cell type and time point are left out; the donor was told from shared clones. The sequencing input was PBMCs or a T cell subset sorted from them (not recorded which).

The CDR3 region reads CASSLYDGGHSNTEAFF. The DNA is TGCGCCAGCAGCTTGTACGACGGGGGACACTCGAACACTGAAGCTTTCTTT. The rearrangement combines TRBV5-1 with TRBJ1-1; TRBD1 is possibly the D segment (6 matching bases). CDR1 and CDR2, per the germline V gene, are SGHRS and YFSETQ. The CDR3 spans 17 residues, from the cysteine through the phenylalanine. Of all the DNA, just the CDR3 is kept, 51 bases in frame from base 1. Deletion took 1 base off V and 1 base off J, with a span of 17 bases between the germline ends.